Listed below are T cell receptor beta chains from one sample, sequenced in a study of cytomegalovirus exposure and HLA in healthy donors. The data were produced by immunoSEQ multiplex PCR, yet TCRdb's version contains in-frame clones alone and is incomplete. The sample records under 200,000 clones, around 65% being singletons. The sequencing input was PBMCs. The source of these receptors is a woman between 40 and 50 years old in good health and CMV-seropositive. Each CDR3 is given with its conserved first and last residue. The D gene is left open where the match is weak. Clone size is shown for a subset of rows, as once, few, many or a class of expanded clone.

clone size	V gene	D gene	J gene	CDR3 protein	CDR3 DNA
few	TRBV25-1	TRBD1	TRBJ2-1	CASEPLWDRHNEQFF	TGTGCCAGCGAACCGCTCTGGGACAGACACAATGAGCAGTTCTTC
once	TRBV6-1	TRBD2	TRBJ2-2	CASKSFGLGAGELFF	TGTGCCAGCAAATCTTTCGGACTAGGGGCCGGGGAGCTGTTTTTT
NA	TRBV4-1	NA	TRBJ2-1	CASSPPQGNEQFF	TGCGCCAGCAGCCCGCCCCAGGGGAATGAGCAGTTCTTC
NA	TRBV9	TRBD1	TRBJ1-2	CASSGGGLGGYTF	TGTGCCAGCAGCGGAGGGGGCCTTGGGGGCTACACCTTC
NA	TRBV5-8	NA	TRBJ1-1	CASSLGLRVGTEAFF	TGTGCCAGCAGCTTGGGGCTCAGGGTAGGGACTGAAGCTTTCTTT
NA	TRBV9	TRBD1	TRBJ2-2	CASSPTDRAGTGELFF	TGTGCCAGCAGCCCCACGGACAGGGCCGGGACCGGGGAGCTGTTTTTT
NA	TRBV27	NA	TRBJ2-1	CASSLSTSSVAYNEQFF	TGTGCCAGCAGTTTATCTACTAGTTCGGTGGCGTACAATGAGCAGTTCTTC
NA	TRBV5-5	TRBD1	TRBJ2-3	CASSLTGTTDTQYF	TGTGCCAGCAGCCTGACAGGGACCACAGATACGCAGTATTTT
NA	TRBV5-4	TRBD1	TRBJ2-1	CASSSGQGALYNEQFF	TGTGCCAGCAGTTCGGGACAGGGGGCGTTGTACAATGAGCAGTTCTTC
NA	TRBV6-6	TRBD2	TRBJ2-5	CASSRTSENGGETQYF	TGTGCCAGCAGTCGGACTAGCGAGAACGGCGGGGAGACCCAGTACTTC
few	TRBV5-6	NA	TRBJ2-3	CASSLIAQTTDTQYF	TGTGCCAGCAGCTTGATAGCACAAACCACAGATACGCAGTATTTT
NA	TRBV6-1	TRBD1	TRBJ1-2	CASSDTGVKVYTF	TGTGCCAGCAGTGACACAGGGGTCAAAGTCTACACCTTC
NA	TRBV6-5	NA	TRBJ1-6	CASSYSSQSWASPLHF	TGTGCCAGCAGTTACTCTTCCCAGTCGTGGGCTTCACCCCTCCACTTT
once	TRBV7-3	TRBD1	TRBJ2-2	CASSFGPGQGLTGALFF	TGTGCCAGCAGCTTCGGCCCGGGACAGGGGTTAACCGGGGCGCTGTTTTTT
NA	TRBV19	NA	TRBJ1-1	CASMGGQRTEAFF	TGTGCCAGTATGGGCGGACAGCGCACTGAAGCTTTCTTT
NA	TRBV7-2	NA	TRBJ2-7	CASSLEFVGGYEQYF	TGTGCCAGCAGCTTAGAATTTGTCGGGGGCTACGAGCAGTACTTC